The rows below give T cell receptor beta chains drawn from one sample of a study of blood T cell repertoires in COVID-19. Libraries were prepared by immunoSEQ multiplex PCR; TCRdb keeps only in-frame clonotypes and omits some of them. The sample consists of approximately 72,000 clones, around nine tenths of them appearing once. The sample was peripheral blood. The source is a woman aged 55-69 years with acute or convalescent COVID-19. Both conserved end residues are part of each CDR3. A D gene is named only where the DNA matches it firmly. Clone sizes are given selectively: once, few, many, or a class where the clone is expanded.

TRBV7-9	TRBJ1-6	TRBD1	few	CASSKQGANSPLHF	TGTGCCAGCAGCAAACAGGGGGCCAATTCACCCCTCCACTTT
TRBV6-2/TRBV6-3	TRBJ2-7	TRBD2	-	CASSTLLAGWDEQYF	TGTGCCAGCAGTACTCTACTAGCGGGGTGGGACGAGCAGTACTTC
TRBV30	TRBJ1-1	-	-	CAWSVYGEGNTEAFF	TGTGCCTGGAGTGTCTATGGCGAGGGTAACACTGAAGCTTTCTTT
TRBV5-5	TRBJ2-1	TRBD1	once	CASRLRDRAFNNEQFF	TGTGCCAGCAGACTCCGGGACAGGGCATTCAACAATGAGCAGTTCTTC
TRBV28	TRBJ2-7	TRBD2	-	CASSLGLAGSQYF	TGTGCCAGCAGTTTAGGGCTAGCGGGGTCGCAGTACTTC
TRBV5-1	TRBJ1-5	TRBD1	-	CASSSGGGNQPQHF	TGCGCCAGCAGCTCAGGGGGCGGCAATCAGCCCCAGCATTTT
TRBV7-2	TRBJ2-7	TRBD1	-	CASSLVGQSAYEQYF	TGTGCCAGCAGCTTAGTGGGACAGTCTGCCTACGAGCAGTACTTC
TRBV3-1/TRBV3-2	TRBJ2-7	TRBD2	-	CASSQDPPSGGRNEQYF	TGTGCCAGCAGCCAAGACCCCCCTAGCGGGGGGCGGAACGAGCAGTACTTC
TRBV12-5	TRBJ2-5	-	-	CASGSDSFQTQYF	TGTGCTAGTGGTTCTGACAGTTTCCAGACCCAGTACTTC
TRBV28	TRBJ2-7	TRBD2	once	CASSSTGTSNNEQYF	TGTGCCAGCAGTTCCACCGGGACTAGCAACAACGAGCAGTACTTC
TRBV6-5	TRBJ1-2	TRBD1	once	CASRDRERELYGYTF	TGTGCCAGCAGGGACAGGGAAAGGGAACTCTATGGCTACACCTTC
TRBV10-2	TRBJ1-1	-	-	CATSRGRTEAFF	TGCGCCACCTCGCGGGGTAGAACTGAAGCTTTCTTT
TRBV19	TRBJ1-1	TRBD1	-	CASSTSPTGVKNTEAFF	TGTGCCAGTAGTACTTCCCCGACAGGGGTGAAAAACACTGAAGCTTTCTTT
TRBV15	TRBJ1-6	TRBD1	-	CATSREGQGVSPLHF	TGTGCCACCAGCAGAGAGGGACAGGGTGTCTCACCCCTCCACTTT
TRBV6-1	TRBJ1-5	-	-	CASSEGQDRVRGQPQHF	TGTGCCAGCAGTGAAGGACAGGATCGGGTCCGCGGTCAGCCCCAGCATTTT
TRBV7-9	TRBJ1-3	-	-	CASSLAGSYSGNTIYF	TGTGCCAGCAGCTTAGCGGGGAGTTACTCTGGAAACACCATATATTTT
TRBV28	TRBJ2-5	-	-	CASGHRDQETQYF	TGTGCCAGCGGACACAGGGACCAAGAGACCCAGTACTTC
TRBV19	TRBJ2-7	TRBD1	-	CASSIVRDRGRREQYF	TGTGCCAGTAGTATAGTTAGGGACAGGGGCCGGAGGGAGCAGTACTTC
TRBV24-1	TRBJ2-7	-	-	CATSFERPPYEQYF	TGTGCCACCAGTTTCGAGCGGCCTCCCTACGAGCAGTACTTC
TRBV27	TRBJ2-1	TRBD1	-	CASSRQGNRYNEQFF	TGTGCCAGCAGTCGACAGGGGAACCGCTACAATGAGCAGTTCTTC
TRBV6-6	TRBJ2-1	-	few	CASGRGGHRNEQFF	TGTGCCAGCGGAAGAGGGGGACACCGAAATGAGCAGTTCTTC
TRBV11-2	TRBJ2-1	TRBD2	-	CASSLRGGTNEQFF	TGTGCCAGCAGCTTACGCGGGGGGACCAATGAGCAGTTCTTC
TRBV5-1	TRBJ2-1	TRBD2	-	CASSFAGTSGGARNNEQFF	TGCGCCAGCAGCTTTGCCGGGACTAGCGGGGGGGCACGAAATAATGAGCAGTTCTTC
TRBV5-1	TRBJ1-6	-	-	CASSLEAGRYNSPLHF	TGCGCCAGCAGCTTGGAGGCAGGCCGATATAATTCACCCCTCCACTTT
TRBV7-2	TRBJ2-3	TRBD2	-	CASSLAPVSGGAQYF	TGTGCCAGCAGCTTAGCGCCGGTTAGCGGGGGGGCGCAGTATTTT
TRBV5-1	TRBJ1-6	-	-	CASSLSGGQGSPLHF	TGCGCCAGCAGCTTGAGCGGGGGACAAGGGTCACCCCTCCACTTT
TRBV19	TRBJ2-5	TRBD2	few	CASSDPGLAGETQYF	TGTGCCAGTAGTGACCCGGGACTAGCGGGGGAGACCCAGTACTTC
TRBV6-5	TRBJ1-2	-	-	CASSYGSSGGGYTF	TGTGCCAGCAGCTACGGGTCTTCTGGGGGGGGCTACACCTTC
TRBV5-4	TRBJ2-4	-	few	CASSLEGGGKNIQYF	TGTGCCAGCAGCTTGGAGGGTGGAGGCAAAAACATTCAGTACTTC
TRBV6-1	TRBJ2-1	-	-	CASSEPTVHEQFF	TGTGCCAGCAGTGAACCGACAGTTCATGAGCAGTTCTTC
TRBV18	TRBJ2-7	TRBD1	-	CASSPKTTGNYEQYF	TGTGCCAGCTCCCCGAAGACGACAGGGAACTACGAGCAGTACTTC
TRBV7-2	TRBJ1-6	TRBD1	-	CASSLGTGVNSPLHF	TGTGCCAGCAGCTTAGGTACAGGGGTCAATTCACCCCTCCACTTT
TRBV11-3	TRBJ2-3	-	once	CASSLGQLRTDTQYF	TGTGCCAGCAGCTTAGGACAGCTCCGCACAGATACGCAGTATTTT
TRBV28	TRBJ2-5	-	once	CASSLSFGTPAYF	TGTGCCAGCAGTTTATCCTTCGGGACTCCCGCGTACTTC
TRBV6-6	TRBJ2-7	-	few	CASSRGLYEQYF	TGTGCCAGCAGTAGGGGACTCTACGAGCAGTACTTC
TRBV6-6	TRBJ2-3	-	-	CASRREGADTQYF	TGTGCCAGCAGAAGGGAGGGGGCAGATACGCAGTATTTT
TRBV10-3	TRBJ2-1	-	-	CATQTGAWSYNEQFF	TGTGCCACCCAGACAGGTGCCTGGTCCTACAATGAGCAGTTCTTC
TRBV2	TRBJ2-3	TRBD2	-	CASSEPKVASGGAIADTQYF	TGTGCCAGCAGTGAACCTAAAGTGGCTAGCGGGGGGGCGATCGCAGATACGCAGTATTTT
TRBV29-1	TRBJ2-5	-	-	CSVEWSRGGYQETQYF	TGCAGCGTTGAATGGAGCAGGGGAGGGTACCAAGAGACCCAGTACTTC
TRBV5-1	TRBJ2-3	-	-	CASSPEGDTQYF	TGCGCCAGCAGCCCCGAGGGTGATACGCAGTATTTT
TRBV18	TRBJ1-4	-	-	CASSTRGNEKLFF	TGTGCCAGCTCAACCAGGGGTAATGAAAAACTGTTTTTT
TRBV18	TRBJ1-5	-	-	CASSPQGVNQPQHF	TGTGCCAGCTCGCCACAGGGAGTTAATCAGCCCCAGCATTTT
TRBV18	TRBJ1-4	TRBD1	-	CASSSRDRETEKLFF	TGTGCCAGCTCATCCCGGGACAGGGAGACAGAAAAACTGTTTTTT
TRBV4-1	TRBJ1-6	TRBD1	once	CASSQGKTGLNSPLHF	TGCGCCAGCAGCCAAGGGAAGACAGGGCTGAATTCACCCCTCCACTTT
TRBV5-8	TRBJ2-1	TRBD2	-	CASSLWTSGGNYNEQFF	TGTGCCAGCAGCCTATGGACTAGCGGGGGGAACTACAATGAGCAGTTCTTC
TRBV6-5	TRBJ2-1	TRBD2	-	CASSSYLAGEQFF	TGTGCCAGCAGTTCTTACTTAGCGGGGGAGCAGTTCTTC
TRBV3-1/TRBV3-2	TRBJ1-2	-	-	CASRGSGGYTF	TGTGCCAGCCGGGGGAGCGGGGGCTACACCTTC
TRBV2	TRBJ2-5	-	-	CASMKRTGRETQYF	TGTGCCAGCATGAAACGAACAGGACGGGAGACCCAGTACTTC
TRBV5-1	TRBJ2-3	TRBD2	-	CASSWGGRDTQYF	TGCGCCAGCAGCTGGGGAGGGAGGGATACGCAGTATTTT
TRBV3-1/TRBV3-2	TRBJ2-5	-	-	CASSQGAYRTQYF	TGTGCCAGCAGCCAAGGGGCGTATAGGACCCAGTACTTC